This T cell receptor beta chain was observed in a study of T cell responses to AZD1222 COVID-19 vaccine (dated by TCRdb to the early 2020s). Notes on the research overall: AZD1222 recipients whose second dose came at about 4 weeks and those whose second dose came at about 12 weeks were combined into one group, since spike-specific TCR depth and breadth did not differ between the two schedules. Trial participants were enrolled by age into subgroups of 18-55, 56-69 and 70-plus years, and around 140, 26 and 57 TCR-sequenced participants, respectively, were included in these subgroups. A total of just over 230 trial participants underwent TCR sequencing, of whom about 200 received two doses of AZD1222 and around 26 received two doses of the MenACWY control vaccine. The paper's findings and limits, for the study overall: CD4 TCRs associated with the vaccine covered the entire spike protein, and the dominant responses were in regions 160-218 and 743-854. Because no day 14 peak-response samples were available, the repertoires could be characterized only after the peak T cell response. Epitopes outside the regions mutated in the B.1.351 and B.1.1.7 variants were reportedly recognized by nearly half of the unique spike-specific TCRs. Conclusions about previously exposed vaccinees are limited, since just a handful of AZD1222 recipients were seropositive for SARS-CoV-2 at baseline. After two AZD1222 doses, spike-specific TCR breadth and depth were significantly higher than at day 0 and than in MenACWY recipients. In the small 56-69-year group, the increase in depth fell short of significance, most likely because of low power. Participants were mostly white British, with more females than males. The authors suggested clonal diversity may have been underestimated.

The CDR3 regions of human TCRbeta chains were subjected to immunosequencing. Regarding the original processing steps: Repertoire TCRs were matched against a reference library of SARS-CoV-2-specific TCRs generated with the MIRA antigen-specificity platform. Breadth was defined as the fraction of unique TCRs that were SARS-CoV-2-associated. Depth was defined as the fraction of total T cells that were SARS-CoV-2-associated. Each spike-specific TCR was assigned to its reactive spike region and to a CD4 or CD8 class using the MIRA data. Log10-transformed breadth and depth values were compared by one-way ANOVA with Sidak's multiple comparisons tests. TCRdb retrieved this table from immuneACCESS and kept in-frame rearrangements only. Not all clones are present; in checked studies, unresolved V genes account for under half, and no reason is known for the remainder. V, J and clone size are taken as reported in that table, and D and trimming were inferred from the DNA itself. For this sample the table gives roughly 150,000 clones, of which 92% were detected only once. The top ten clonotypes cover about 2.5% of the sample.

As regards this clone: Its antigen is not yet known. Base qualities are missing; no much larger clone stands one base away.

Looking up the germline V gene (reference sequence) yields CDR1 GTSNPN and CDR2 SVGIG. V is cut by 3 bases and J by 6 bases, and the space between the germline ends is 14 bases. Reading from cysteine to phenylalanine, the CDR3 counts 13 amino acids. The only DNA kept is the CDR3, 39 bases in frame from the first base. Sample time point, as interpreted from the label and publication: baseline before first vaccination. Vaccinee samples came from UK trials COV001 and COV002, including a single-blind randomized controlled phase 2/3 trial of AZD1222 (ChAdOx1 nCoV-19) in healthy adults. For TCRbeta chain sequencing, PBMC samples from trial participants were taken at day 0 and at day 28 after the second dose.

Sequences were derived from peripheral blood, sampled on day 0 of AZD1222 vaccination. The sequence is built from TRBV30 and TRBJ1-2; possibly the D gene is TRBD1, per 5 matching bases. The receptor was derived from an adult in good health. In nucleotide form, the sequence is TGTGCCTGGAGGGACCCGGGGCGGCATGGCTACACCTTC. It specifies CAWRDPGRHGYTF.